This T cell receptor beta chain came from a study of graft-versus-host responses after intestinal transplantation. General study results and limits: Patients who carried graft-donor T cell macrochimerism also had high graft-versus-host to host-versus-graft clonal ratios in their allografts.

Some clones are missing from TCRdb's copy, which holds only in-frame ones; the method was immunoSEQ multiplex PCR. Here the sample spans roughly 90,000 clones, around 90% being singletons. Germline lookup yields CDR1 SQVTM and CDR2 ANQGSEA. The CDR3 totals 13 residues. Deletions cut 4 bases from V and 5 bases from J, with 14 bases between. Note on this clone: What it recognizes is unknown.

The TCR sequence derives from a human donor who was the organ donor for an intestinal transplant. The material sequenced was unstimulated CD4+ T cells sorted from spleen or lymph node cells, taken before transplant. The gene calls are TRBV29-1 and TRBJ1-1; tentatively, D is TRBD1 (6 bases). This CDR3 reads CSVALAGVTEAFF. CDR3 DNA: TGCAGCGTTGCACTTGCAGGGGTTACTGAAGCTTTCTTT.